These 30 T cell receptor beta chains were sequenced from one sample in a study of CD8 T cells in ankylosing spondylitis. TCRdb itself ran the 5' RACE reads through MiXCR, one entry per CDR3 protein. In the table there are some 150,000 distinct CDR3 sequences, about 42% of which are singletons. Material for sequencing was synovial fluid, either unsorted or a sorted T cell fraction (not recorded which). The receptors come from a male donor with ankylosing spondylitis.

The CDR3 DNA is TGTGCCAGTAGTATGGGGACAGCCGAGCAGTTCTTC. Its translation is CASSMGTAEQFF. The rearrangement links TRBV19 to TRBJ2-1; TRBD1 matches at 7 bases. Germline V gives CDR1 LNHDA, CDR2 SQIVND (reference sequence). The CDR3 has 12 amino acids. V lost 3 bases to trimming and J lost 10 bases; unmatched junction nucleotides: 3.

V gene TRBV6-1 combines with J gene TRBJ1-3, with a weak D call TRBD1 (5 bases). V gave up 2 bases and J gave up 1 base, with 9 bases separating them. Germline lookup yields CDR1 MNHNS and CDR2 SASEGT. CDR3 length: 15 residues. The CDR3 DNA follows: TGTGCCAGCAGTGAATTGGCAGGGTCTGGAAACACCATATATTTT. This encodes CASSELAGSGNTIYF.

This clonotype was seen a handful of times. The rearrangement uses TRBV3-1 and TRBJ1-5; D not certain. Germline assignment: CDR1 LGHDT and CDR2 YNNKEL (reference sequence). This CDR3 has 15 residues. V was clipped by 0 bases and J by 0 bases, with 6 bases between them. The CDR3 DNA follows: TGTGCCAGCAGCCAAGAAGGGAATAGCAATCAGCCCCAGCATTTT. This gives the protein CASSQEGNSNQPQHF.

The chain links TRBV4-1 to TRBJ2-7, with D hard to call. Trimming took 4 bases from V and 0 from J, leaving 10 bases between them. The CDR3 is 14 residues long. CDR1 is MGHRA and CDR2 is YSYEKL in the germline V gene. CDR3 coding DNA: TGCGCCAGCAGCCCTCTCGGTATCTCCTACGAGCAGTACTTC. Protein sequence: CASSPLGISYEQYF.

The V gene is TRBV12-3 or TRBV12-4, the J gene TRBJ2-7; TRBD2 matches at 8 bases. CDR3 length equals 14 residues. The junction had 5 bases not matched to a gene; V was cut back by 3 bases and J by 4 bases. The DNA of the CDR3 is TGTGCCAGCAGTTTTACGGGAGGGACTTACGAGCAGTACTTC. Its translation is CASSFTGGTYEQYF.

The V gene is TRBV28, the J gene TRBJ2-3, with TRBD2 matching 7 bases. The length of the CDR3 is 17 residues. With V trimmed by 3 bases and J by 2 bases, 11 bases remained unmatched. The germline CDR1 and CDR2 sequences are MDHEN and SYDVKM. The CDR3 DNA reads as TGTGCCAGCAGTTTCTATTGGGGGAGGGGAATCACAGATACGCAGTATTTT. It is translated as CASSFYWGRGITDTQYF.

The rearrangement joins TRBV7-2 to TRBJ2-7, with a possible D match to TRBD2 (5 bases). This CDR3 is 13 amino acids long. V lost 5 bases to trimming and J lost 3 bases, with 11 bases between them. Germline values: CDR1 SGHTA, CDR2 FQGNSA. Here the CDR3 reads CASSRGFVYEQYF. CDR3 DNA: TGTGCCAGCAGCAGAGGGTTCGTCTACGAGCAGTACTTC.

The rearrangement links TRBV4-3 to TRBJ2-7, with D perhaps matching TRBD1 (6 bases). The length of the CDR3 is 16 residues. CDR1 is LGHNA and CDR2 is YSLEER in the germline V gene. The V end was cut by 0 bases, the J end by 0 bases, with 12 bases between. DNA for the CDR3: TGCGCCAGCAGCCAAGAAGACAGGCCCTACTCCTACGAGCAGTACTTC. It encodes CASSQEDRPYSYEQYF.

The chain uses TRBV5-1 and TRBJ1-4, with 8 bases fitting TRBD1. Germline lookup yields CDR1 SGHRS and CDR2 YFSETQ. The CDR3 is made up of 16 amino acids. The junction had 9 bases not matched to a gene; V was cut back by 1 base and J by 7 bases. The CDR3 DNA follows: TGCGCCAGCAGCTTGCCGAGGACAGGGTCGGGTGAAAAACTGTTTTTT. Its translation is CASSLPRTGSGEKLFF.

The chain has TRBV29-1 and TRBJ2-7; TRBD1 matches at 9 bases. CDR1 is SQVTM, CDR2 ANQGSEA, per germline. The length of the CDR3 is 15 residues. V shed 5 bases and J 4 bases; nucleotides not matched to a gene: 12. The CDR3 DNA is TGCAGCGTTATACAGGGGGCCCCTGACTATTACGAGCAGTACTTC. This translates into CSVIQGAPDYYEQYF.

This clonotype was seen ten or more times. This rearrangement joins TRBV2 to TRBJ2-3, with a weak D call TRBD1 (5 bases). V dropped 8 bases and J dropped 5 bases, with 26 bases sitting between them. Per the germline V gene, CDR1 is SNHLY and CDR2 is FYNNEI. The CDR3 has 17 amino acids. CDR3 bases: TGTGCCAGCTGCCATTTCCCCTGGGGCCGGGTAGGAGATACGCAGTATTTT. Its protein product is CASCHFPWGRVGDTQYF.

CDR3: CASSLVGAGELFF. DNA of the CDR3: TGTGCCAGCAGCTTGGTCGGGGCCGGGGAGCTGTTTTTT. The chain has TRBV7-3 and TRBJ2-2; possible D gene TRBD2, 5 bases. CDR1 is SGHTA, CDR2 FQGTGA, per germline. This CDR3 is built from 13 residues. Trimming shortened V by 3 bases and J by 6 bases, and 8 bases separated the two germline ends.

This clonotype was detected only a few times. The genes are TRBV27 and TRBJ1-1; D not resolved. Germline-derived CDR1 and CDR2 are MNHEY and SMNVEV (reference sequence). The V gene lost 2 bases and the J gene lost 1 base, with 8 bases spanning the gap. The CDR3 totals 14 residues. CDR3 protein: CASSLVAPNTEAFF. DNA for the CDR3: TGTGCCAGCAGTTTAGTAGCCCCGAACACTGAAGCTTTCTTT.

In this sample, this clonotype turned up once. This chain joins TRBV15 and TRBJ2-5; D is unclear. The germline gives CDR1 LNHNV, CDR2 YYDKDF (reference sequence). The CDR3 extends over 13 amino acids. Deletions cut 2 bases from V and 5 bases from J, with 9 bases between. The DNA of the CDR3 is TGTGCCACCAGCAGATGGAATTTCGAGACCCAGTACTTC. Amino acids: CATSRWNFETQYF.

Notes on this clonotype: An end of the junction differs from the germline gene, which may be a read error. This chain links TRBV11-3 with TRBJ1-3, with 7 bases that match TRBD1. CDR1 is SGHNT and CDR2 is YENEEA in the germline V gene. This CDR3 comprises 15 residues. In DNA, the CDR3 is TGTGCCAGCAGCTTAGCCGGGACAGCTGGGAACACCATATATTTT. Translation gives CASSLAGTAGNTIYF.

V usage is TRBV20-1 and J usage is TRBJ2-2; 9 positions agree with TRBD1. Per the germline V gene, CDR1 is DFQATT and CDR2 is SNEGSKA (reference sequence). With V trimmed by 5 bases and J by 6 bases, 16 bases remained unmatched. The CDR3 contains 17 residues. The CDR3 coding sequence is TGCAGTGCTGGCCCGGACCGGGACAGGGTGTTGTCCGGGGAGCTGTTTTTT. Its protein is CSAGPDRDRVLSGELFF.

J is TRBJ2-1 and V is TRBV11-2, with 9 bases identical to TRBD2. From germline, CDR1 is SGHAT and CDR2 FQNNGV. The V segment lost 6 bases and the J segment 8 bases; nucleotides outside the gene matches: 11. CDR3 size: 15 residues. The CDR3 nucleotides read TGTGCCAGCAGTCACGCAGCGGGAGGAGAGTATGAGCAGTTCTTC. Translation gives CASSHAAGGEYEQFF.

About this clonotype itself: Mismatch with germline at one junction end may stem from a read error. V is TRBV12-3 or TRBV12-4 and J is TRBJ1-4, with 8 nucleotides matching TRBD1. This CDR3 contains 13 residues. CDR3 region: CASSFWGTGQVTF. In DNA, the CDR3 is TGTGCCAGCAGTTTCTGGGGTACGGGACAGGTTACTTTT.

CDR3 nucleotides: TGCGCCAGCATGCGTCCCGGGATAGGGGGAGAGACCCAGTACTTC. Translated: CASMRPGIGGETQYF. The chain carries TRBV5-1 and TRBJ2-5, with TRBD1 as a possible D gene (6 bases). Germline values: CDR1 SGHRS, CDR2 YFSETQ. The CDR3 extends over 15 amino acids. The V and J ends lost 6 bases and 4 bases respectively, with 19 bases between them.

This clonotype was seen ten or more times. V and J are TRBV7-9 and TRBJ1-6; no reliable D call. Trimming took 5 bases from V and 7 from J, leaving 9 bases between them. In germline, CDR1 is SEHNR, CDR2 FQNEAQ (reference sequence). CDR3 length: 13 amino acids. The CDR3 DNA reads TGTGCCAGCAGCGCGACCGTCAATTCACCCCTCCACTTT. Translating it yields CASSATVNSPLHF.

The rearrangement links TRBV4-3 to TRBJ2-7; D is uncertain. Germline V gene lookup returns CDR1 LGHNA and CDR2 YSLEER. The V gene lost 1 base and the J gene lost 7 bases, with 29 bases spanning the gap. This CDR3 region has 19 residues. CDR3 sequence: CASSQAKVLGLKVVTEQYF. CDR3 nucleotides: TGCGCCAGCAGCCAAGCTAAAGTCTTGGGGTTAAAAGTCGTAACTGAGCAGTACTTC.

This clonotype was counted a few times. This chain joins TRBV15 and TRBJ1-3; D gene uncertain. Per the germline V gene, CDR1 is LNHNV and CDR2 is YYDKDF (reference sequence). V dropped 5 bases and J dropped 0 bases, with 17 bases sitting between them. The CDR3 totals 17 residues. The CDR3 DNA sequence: TGTGCCACCAGCCCCTATCCTGGACGAAACTCTGGAAACACCATATATTTT. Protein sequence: CATSPYPGRNSGNTIYF.

The CDR3 nucleotides read TGTGCCAGCAGTGAAAGGGGACCCCCCGGGGAGCTGTTTTTT. Amino acid sequence: CASSERGPPGELFF. The rearrangement uses TRBV2 and TRBJ2-2; D is perhaps TRBD1 or TRBD2 (5 bases each). Trimming cost V 2 bases and J 6 bases, with 10 bases left between them. CDR1 is SNHLY and CDR2 is FYNNEI in the germline V gene. This CDR3 spans 14 amino acids.

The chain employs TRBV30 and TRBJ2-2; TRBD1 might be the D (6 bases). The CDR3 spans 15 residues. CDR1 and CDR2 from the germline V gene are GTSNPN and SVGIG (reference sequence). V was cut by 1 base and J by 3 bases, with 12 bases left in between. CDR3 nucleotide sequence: TGTGCCTGGAGTGCTACAGGGAAAGACACCGGGGAGCTGTTTTTT. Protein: CAWSATGKDTGELFF.

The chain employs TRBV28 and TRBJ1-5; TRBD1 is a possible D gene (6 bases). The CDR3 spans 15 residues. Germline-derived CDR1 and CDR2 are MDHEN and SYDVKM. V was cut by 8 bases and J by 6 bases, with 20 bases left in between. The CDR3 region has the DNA TGTGCCAGCCGATGGGGGCCCTTTAGCGTTCAGCCCCAGCATTTT. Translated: CASRWGPFSVQPQHF. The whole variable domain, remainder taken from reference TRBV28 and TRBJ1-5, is DVKVTQSSRYLVKRTGEKVFLECVQDMDHENMFWYRQDPGLGLRLIYFSYDVKMKEKGDIPEGYSVSREKKERFSLILESASTNQTSMYLCASRWGPFSVQPQHFGDGTRLSIL.

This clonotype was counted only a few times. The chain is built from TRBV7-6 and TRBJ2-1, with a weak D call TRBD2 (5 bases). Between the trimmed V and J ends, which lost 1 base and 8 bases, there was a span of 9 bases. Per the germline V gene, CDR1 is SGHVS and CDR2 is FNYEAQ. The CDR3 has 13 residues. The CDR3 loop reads CASSLEASYEQFF. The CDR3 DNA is TGTGCCAGCAGCTTAGAAGCTAGCTATGAGCAGTTCTTC.

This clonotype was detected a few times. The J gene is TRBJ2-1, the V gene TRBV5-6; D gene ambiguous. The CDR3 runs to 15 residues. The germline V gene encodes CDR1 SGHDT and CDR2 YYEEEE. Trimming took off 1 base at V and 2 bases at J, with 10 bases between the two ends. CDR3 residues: CASSLRRWTYNEQFF. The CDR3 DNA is TGTGCCAGCAGCTTGCGTCGGTGGACCTACAATGAGCAGTTCTTC. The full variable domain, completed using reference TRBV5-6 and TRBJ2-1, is DAGVTQSPTHLIKTRGQQVTLRCSPKSGHDTVSWYQQALGQGPQFIFQYYEEEERQRGNFPDRFSGHQFPNYSSELNVNALLLGDSALYLCASSLRRWTYNEQFFGPGTRLTVL.

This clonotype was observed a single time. CDR3 bases: TGCGCCAGCAGTGAAGATTTGGTTCGAGGGTACCCCTACAATGAGCAGTTCTTC. Residues: CASSEDLVRGYPYNEQFF. The chain recombines TRBV10-2 with TRBJ2-1, with D possibly being TRBD2 (5 bases). The germline V gene encodes CDR1 WSHSY and CDR2 SAAADI. V was trimmed by 3 bases and J by 2 bases, leaving 20 bases between them. The CDR3 is 18 residues long.

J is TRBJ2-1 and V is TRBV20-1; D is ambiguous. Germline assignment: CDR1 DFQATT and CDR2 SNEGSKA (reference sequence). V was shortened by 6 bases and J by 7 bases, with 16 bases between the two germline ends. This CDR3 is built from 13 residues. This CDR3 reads CSASGLPRNEQFF. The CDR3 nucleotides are TGCAGTGCCTCGGGCCTCCCGAGGAATGAGCAGTTCTTC.

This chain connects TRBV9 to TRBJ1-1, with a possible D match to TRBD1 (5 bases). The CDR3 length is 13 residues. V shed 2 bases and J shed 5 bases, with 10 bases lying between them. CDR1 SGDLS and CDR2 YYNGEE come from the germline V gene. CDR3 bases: TGTGCCAGCAGCGTTGAGGGGAAGACTGAAGCTTTCTTT. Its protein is CASSVEGKTEAFF.